These 6 T cell receptor beta chains share one sample of origin, sequenced in a study of blood T cells in healthy people across ages. Through a sample-barcoded 5' primer and a J-beta primer mix, a second PCR was run for about 6 to 11 cycles. MiXCR was run by TCRdb on the 5' RACE reads, yielding one entry per CDR3 protein. This table holds some 640,000 distinct CDR3 sequences, approximately 30% found once. The sequencing sample was made of blood. The receptors come from a woman older than 75 in good health.

In its sample, this clonotype was seen many times. The rearrangement uses TRBV4-3 and TRBJ2-7, with 7 bases identical to TRBD1. The CDR3 loop spans 15 amino acids. V dropped 4 bases and J dropped 0; count of bases not matched to a gene: 6. Germline loops: CDR1 LGHNA, CDR2 YSLEER. The DNA for the CDR3 is TGCGCCAGCAGCCGAGACAGGGTCGGCTCCTACGAGCAGTACTTC. Translated, it gives CASSRDRVGSYEQYF.

This clonotype was seen a few times. This rearrangement joins TRBV3-1 to TRBJ2-2; D unclear. Germline V gives CDR1 LGHDT, CDR2 YNNKEL (reference sequence). The CDR3 has 13 residues. Trimming removed 4 bases from V and 5 bases from J, with 8 bases in between. The CDR3 sequence: CASSPSYTGELFF. Written as DNA, the CDR3 is TGTGCCAGCAGCCCGAGTTATACCGGGGAGCTGTTTTTT.

The genes are TRBV6-2 or TRBV6-3 and TRBJ2-3, with D possibly being TRBD2 (5 bases). CDR3 length equals 13 residues. Trimming left V 4 bases short and J 5 bases short, with 10 bases between. Germline-derived CDR1 and CDR2 are MNHEY and SVGEGT. CDR3 sequence: CASSWVAIDTQYF. In nucleotides, the CDR3 is TGTGCCAGCAGTTGGGTAGCGATAGATACGCAGTATTTT.

Worth noting for this clonotype: The junction does not match germline at one end; this may be a read error. The chain uses TRBV18 and TRBJ2-2, with D perhaps being TRBD1 or TRBD2 (5 bases each). CDR1 KGHSH and CDR2 LQKENI come from the germline V gene. The CDR3 has 18 amino acids. CDR3 region: CASSPRASGGANTGELFF. The CDR3, as DNA: TGTGCCAGCTCACCCAGGGCCTCGGGTGGCGCGAACACCGGGGAACTGTTTTTT.

Regarding this clonotype: This may arise from a read error, as a much more abundant clone is one base away. The chain combines TRBV29-1 with TRBJ1-1, with 7 bases identical to TRBD1. Germline V gene lookup returns CDR1 SQVTM and CDR2 ANQGSEA. CDR3 size: 14 residues. Germline trimming cut 4 bases from V and 1 base from J; bases unmatched to any gene: 6. The CDR3 sequence is CSVGYRQGNTEAFF. The CDR3 nucleotides read TGCAGCGTTGGCTATAGACAGGGGAACACTGAAGCTTTCTTT.

This clonotype was picked up many times. The chain couples TRBV5-5 to TRBJ1-2; TRBD1 aligns across 12 bases. In germline, CDR1 is SGHKS, CDR2 YYEKEE (reference sequence). The CDR3 consists of 15 residues. Trimming took 4 bases from V and 10 from J; bases not matched to a gene: 11. CDR3 in DNA: TGTGCCAGCAGCCGGGAGGGACAGGGGGCGACCCTCTACACCTTC. This translates into CASSREGQGATLYTF.